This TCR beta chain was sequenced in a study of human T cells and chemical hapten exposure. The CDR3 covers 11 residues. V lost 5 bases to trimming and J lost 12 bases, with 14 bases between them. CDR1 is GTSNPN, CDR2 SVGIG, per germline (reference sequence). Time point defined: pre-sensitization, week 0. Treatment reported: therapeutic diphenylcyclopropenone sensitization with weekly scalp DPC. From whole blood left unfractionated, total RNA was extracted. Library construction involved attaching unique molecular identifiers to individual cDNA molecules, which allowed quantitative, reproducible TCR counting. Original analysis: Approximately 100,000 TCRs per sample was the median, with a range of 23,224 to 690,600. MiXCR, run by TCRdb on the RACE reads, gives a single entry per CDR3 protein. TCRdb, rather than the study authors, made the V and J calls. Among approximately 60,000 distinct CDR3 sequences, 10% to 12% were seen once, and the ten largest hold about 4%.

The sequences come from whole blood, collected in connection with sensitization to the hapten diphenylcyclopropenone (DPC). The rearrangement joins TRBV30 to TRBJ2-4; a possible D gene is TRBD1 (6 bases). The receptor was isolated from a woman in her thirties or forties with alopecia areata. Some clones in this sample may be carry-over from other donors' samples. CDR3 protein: CAWDDRTAQYF. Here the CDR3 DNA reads TGTGCCTGGGATGACCGGACAGCTCAGTACTTC.